These 29 T cell receptor beta chains were all obtained from the same sample, sequenced in a study of blood T cell repertoires in COVID-19. Sequencing used immunoSEQ multiplex PCR; TCRdb keeps in-frame clones, though not all of them. The sample shows 180,000 or so clones, about 87% of them seen only once. Material: peripheral blood. The source of these receptors is a woman aged 25 to 39 with acute or convalescent COVID-19.

The chain carries TRBV25-1 and TRBJ2-2, with D tentatively TRBD1 (5 bases). Germline assignment: CDR1 MGHDK and CDR2 SYGVNS. This CDR3 region has 13 residues. The ends were cut back, 9 bases at V and 4 bases at J, with 12 bases in the middle. This CDR3 reads CASRATGTGELFF. DNA for the CDR3: TGTGCCAGTCGTGCCACAGGCACCGGGGAGCTGTTTTTT.

The CDR3 DNA reads TGTGCCAGCAGTGAAGCCGAGGGGGGGAACTACGAGCAGTACTTC. Translation gives CASSEAEGGNYEQYF. The chain employs TRBV2 and TRBJ2-7; D may be TRBD2 (7 bases). The V end lost 0 bases, the J end lost 3 bases, and 12 bases lay between the germline ends. Per the germline V gene, CDR1 is SNHLY and CDR2 is FYNNEI. The CDR3 runs 15 residues.

The chain joins TRBV5-1 to TRBJ1-3, with 7 bases aligning to TRBD1. Germline V gives CDR1 SGHRS, CDR2 YFSETQ. The length of the CDR3 is 14 residues. V dropped 3 bases and J dropped 2; count of bases not matched to a gene: 2. DNA for the CDR3: TGCGCCAGCAGCTGGGGGACAGCTGGAAACACCATATATTTT. Protein: CASSWGTAGNTIYF. The full variable domain, completed using reference TRBV5-1 and TRBJ1-3, is KAGVTQTPRYLIKTRGQQVTLSCSPISGHRSVSWYQQTPGQGLQFLFEYFSETQRNKGNFPGRFSGRQFSNSRSEMNVSTLELGDSALYLCASSWGTAGNTIYFGEGSWLTVV.

This clone was seen a handful of times. V usage is TRBV2 and J usage is TRBJ2-1; unclear D gene. Trimming shortened V by 8 bases and J by 5 bases, and 16 bases separated the two germline ends. Per germline, CDR1 SNHLY and CDR2 FYNNEI. CDR3 length: 14 residues. CDR3 region: CASLTPRQDNEQFF. The CDR3 DNA reads TGTGCCAGCTTGACCCCCCGGCAGGACAATGAGCAGTTCTTC. Full variable domain (remainder filled in from reference TRBV2 and TRBJ2-1): EPEVTQTPSHQVTQMGQEVILRCVPISNHLYFYWYRQILGQKVEFLVSFYNNEISEKSEIFDDQFSVERPDGSNFTLKIRSTKLEDSAMYFCASLTPRQDNEQFFGPGTRLTVL.

The rearrangement joins TRBV30 to TRBJ1-5, with D uncertain. Germline V gene sequence: CDR1 GTSNPN, CDR2 SVGIG (reference sequence). CDR3 length equals 13 residues. V lost 7 bases to trimming and J lost 2 bases, with 12 bases between them. The CDR3 here is CALGREGNQPQHF. Written as DNA, the CDR3 is TGTGCCTTAGGCCGCGAGGGCAATCAGCCCCAGCATTTT.

This chain connects TRBV19 to TRBJ2-1; a possible D gene is TRBD2 (5 bases). Trimming took off 1 base at V and 10 bases at J, with 8 bases between the two ends. The CDR3 consists of 12 residues. Germline CDR1 and CDR2: LNHDA and SQIVND (reference sequence). The DNA of the CDR3 is TGTGCCAGTAGTATAGCTCCGGGAGAGCAGTTCTTC. Translating it yields CASSIAPGEQFF.

The genes are TRBV28 and TRBJ2-7, with 7 bases identical to TRBD1. Germline V gives CDR1 MDHEN, CDR2 SYDVKM. This CDR3 comprises 14 residues. The V and J ends lost 7 bases and 1 base, in that order; junction bases with no gene match: 7. The CDR3 loop is CASTDRVPSYEQYF. The DNA for the CDR3 is TGTGCCAGCACCGACAGGGTACCTTCCTACGAGCAGTACTTC.

The chain is built from TRBV7-9 and TRBJ1-4; D may be TRBD1 (5 bases). CDR3 length equals 14 residues. Germline V gives CDR1 SEHNR, CDR2 FQNEAQ (reference sequence). V lost 8 bases, J lost 7 bases, and 17 bases lay in between. CDR3 bases: TGTGCCAGCGGCTCGTGGGGGGGAAGTGAAAAACTGTTTTTT. This gives the protein CASGSWGGSEKLFF.

This chain uses TRBV18 with TRBJ2-1; D remains unclear. Trimming cost V 1 base and J 0 bases, with 4 bases left between them. The length of the CDR3 is 14 residues. Germline loops: CDR1 KGHSH, CDR2 LQKENI. The CDR3 nucleotides read TGTGCCAGCTCACCACTAGACTCCTACAATGAGCAGTTCTTC. This encodes CASSPLDSYNEQFF.

The chain uses TRBV2 and TRBJ2-1, with D possibly matching TRBD2 (5 bases). CDR3 length: 14 residues. V was shortened by 4 bases and J by 5 bases, with 12 bases between the two germline ends. From germline, CDR1 is SNHLY and CDR2 FYNNEI. The CDR3 loop is CASSVSEGHNEQFF. CDR3 coding DNA: TGTGCCAGCAGTGTCAGTGAGGGCCACAATGAGCAGTTCTTC.

The J gene is TRBJ2-5, the V gene TRBV7-8; no clear D gene. Germline CDR1 is SGHVS and CDR2 is FQNEAQ. Between the trimmed V and J ends, which lost 2 bases and 7 bases, there was a span of 23 bases. The CDR3 sequence is 17 residues long. The CDR3 DNA is TGTGCCAGCAGCTTACGTCTGGCCCCCGGATGGAGACTGACCCAGTACTTC. Protein: CASSLRLAPGWRLTQYF.

The genes are TRBV5-1 and TRBJ2-7; 9 bases are shared with TRBD1. Germline lookup yields CDR1 SGHRS and CDR2 YFSETQ. V gave up 3 bases and J gave up 5 bases; unmatched junction bases: 6. The length of the CDR3 is 14 residues. DNA for the CDR3: TGCGCCAGCAGCTCCGGGACAGGGATGGACGAGCAGTACTTC. Protein: CASSSGTGMDEQYF.

The table lists this clone with a count of one. The chain links TRBV6-6 to TRBJ2-7; D is ambiguous. V was shortened by 4 bases and J by 4 bases, with 5 bases between the two germline ends. The CDR3 is 11 residues long. The germline CDR1 and CDR2 sequences are MNHNY and SVGAGI (reference sequence). The CDR3 is CASSFGYEQYF. The DNA for the CDR3 is TGTGCCAGCAGTTTCGGGTACGAGCAGTACTTC.

The genes are TRBV28 and TRBJ2-2; unclear D gene. Between the trimmed V and J ends, which lost 8 bases and 3 bases, there was a span of 4 bases. This CDR3 comprises 11 residues. Germline-derived CDR1 and CDR2 are MDHEN and SYDVKM. Here the CDR3 DNA reads TGTGCCAGCTCATACACCGGGGAGCTGTTTTTT. It encodes CASSYTGELFF.

This chain uses TRBV28 with TRBJ1-1; 8 bases match TRBD1. This CDR3 region has 11 residues. Germline assignment: CDR1 MDHEN and CDR2 SYDVKM. Losses at the gene ends were 6 bases for V and 9 bases for J; bases not matched to a gene: 3. CDR3 nucleotide sequence: TGTGCCAGCAGCAGACAGGGGAAAGCTTTCTTT. Protein product: CASSRQGKAFF.

The chain carries TRBV10-3 and TRBJ1-2; D is possibly TRBD1 (5 bases). V lost 8 bases and J 4 bases, leaving 8 bases between the germline ends. The CDR3 has 11 residues. Germline V gene data show CDR1 as ENHRY and CDR2 as SYGVKD. The CDR3 nucleotides read TGTGCCATCCGTGGGGCCTATGGCTACACCTTC. Translating it yields CAIRGAYGYTF.

The chain has TRBV28 and TRBJ1-2; 10 bases map to TRBD1. Unmatched junction bases numbered 5, after V lost 7 bases and J lost 0 bases. Germline CDR1 MDHEN, CDR2 SYDVKM. CDR3 length: 15 residues. The CDR3 DNA sequence: TGTGCCAGCACAGGACAGGGGGATCCTAACTATGGCTACACCTTC. This sequence encodes CASTGQGDPNYGYTF.

J is TRBJ2-7 and V is TRBV2; 10 nucleotides line up with TRBD1. The CDR3 totals 16 residues. Germline assignment: CDR1 SNHLY and CDR2 FYNNEI. The V gene end was trimmed by 5 bases and the J gene end by 4 bases; junction bases not matched to a gene: 11. CDR3 bases: TGTGCCAGCAGTCCCCTCCGGGACAGGGGTGGGTACGAGCAGTACTTC. It is translated as CASSPLRDRGGYEQYF.

This clone was seen a single time. This chain links TRBV23-1 with TRBJ1-1; tentatively, D is TRBD1 (6 bases). TRBV23-1 belongs to the ORF category, with a function that is uncertain. The ends were cut back, 6 bases at V and 4 bases at J, with 21 bases in the middle. The CDR3 covers 16 residues. The CDR3 loop reads CASRARDRTASTEAFF. The CDR3 DNA reads TGCGCCAGCAGGGCCCGGGATAGGACAGCTAGCACTGAAGCTTTCTTT.

This chain joins TRBV10-2 and TRBJ1-5; a weak D match, TRBD1 (5 bases). From germline, CDR1 is WSHSY and CDR2 SAAADI. V lost 0 bases and J 4 bases, leaving 7 bases between the germline ends. The CDR3 is made up of 14 amino acids. Written as DNA, the CDR3 is TGCGCCAGCAGTGAGTCTACAGGTAATCAGCCCCAGCATTTT. As protein: CASSESTGNQPQHF.

V is TRBV30 and J is TRBJ2-7; 9 bases map to TRBD1. The CDR3 is 14 residues long. From germline, CDR1 is GTSNPN and CDR2 SVGIG (reference sequence). V was clipped by 5 bases and J by 6 bases; unmatched bases: 11. In nucleotides, the CDR3 is TGTGCCTGGGACACAACCGGGACAGGGACCGAGCAGTACTTC. Its protein is CAWDTTGTGTEQYF.

This rearrangement joins TRBV7-6 to TRBJ1-4; perhaps TRBD1 as D (6 bases). V lost 5 bases and J 7 bases, leaving 20 bases between the germline ends. CDR3 length equals 16 residues. From germline, CDR1 is SGHVS and CDR2 FNYEAQ. In DNA, the CDR3 is TGTGCCAGCAGCCCACAGGGAAGAACGGATAGTGAAAAACTGTTTTTT. It translates to CASSPQGRTDSEKLFF. Using reference TRBV7-6 and TRBJ1-4 for the parts outside the CDR3, the full variable domain is GAGVSQSPRYKVTKRGQDVALRCDPISGHVSLYWYRQALGQGPEFLTYFNYEAQQDKSGLPNDRFSAERPEGSISTLTIQRTEQRDSAMYRCASSPQGRTDSEKLFFGSGTQLSVL.

The CDR3 DNA sequence: TGCAGCGTCGGGACAGCACAAGAGACCCAGTACTTC. This translates into CSVGTAQETQYF. The chain combines TRBV29-1 with TRBJ2-5; 7 nucleotides align to TRBD1. This CDR3 region has 12 residues. The V segment lost 6 bases and the J segment 2 bases; nucleotides outside the gene matches: 3. Germline CDR1 is SQVTM and CDR2 is ANQGSEA.

The V and J genes are TRBV7-9 and TRBJ2-6, with TRBD2 identical over 9 bases. Germline V gene data show CDR1 as SEHNR and CDR2 as FQNEAQ (reference sequence). The CDR3 loop spans 19 amino acids. J gave up 0 bases and V 2 bases, and 8 bases lay outside the gene matches. The CDR3 DNA reads TGTGCCAGCAGCTTAAGGGCTAGCGGGAATCTCTCTGGGGCCAACGTCCTGACTTTC. Its translation: CASSLRASGNLSGANVLTF.

The V and J genes are TRBV6-5 and TRBJ2-1; possible D gene TRBD2, 6 bases. The CDR3 consists of 11 residues. Between the trimmed V and J ends, which lost 5 bases and 10 bases, there was a span of 9 bases. Germline lookup yields CDR1 MNHEY and CDR2 SVGAGI. CDR3 bases: TGTGCCAGCAGTAACCTAGCGGAGCAGTTCTTC. The encoded protein is CASSNLAEQFF.

The chain has TRBV30 and TRBJ2-7; 13 bases fit TRBD2. V trimming: 4 bases; J trimming: 0 bases; junction bases outside the gene matches: 6. This CDR3 is built from 16 residues. Germline V gene lookup returns CDR1 GTSNPN and CDR2 SVGIG (reference sequence). CDR3 in DNA: TGTGCCTGGACGGGACTAGCGGGAAGCCTCTCCTACGAGCAGTACTTC. This codes for CAWTGLAGSLSYEQYF.

This clone showed up just a few times. This sequence joins TRBV11-2 and TRBJ2-7, with D possibly TRBD1 on 6 matching bases. Germline V CDR1 and CDR2: SGHAT, FQNNGV. The V end was cut by 8 bases, the J end by 4 bases, with 12 bases between. This CDR3 has 12 residues. For the CDR3, the DNA is TGTGCCAGCGGGGACAACCTATACGAGCAGTACTTC. It translates to CASGDNLYEQYF.

J is TRBJ1-2 and V is TRBV19; D gene unclear. The V end lost 3 bases, the J end lost 2 bases, and 10 bases lay between the germline ends. The CDR3 runs to 14 residues. Per the germline V gene, CDR1 is LNHDA and CDR2 is SQIVND (reference sequence). The CDR3 sequence is CASSIGSRNYGYTF. In nucleotides, the CDR3 is TGTGCCAGTAGTATCGGATCGAGGAACTATGGCTACACCTTC.

The chain recombines TRBV10-1 with TRBJ1-1; TRBD1 aligns across 7 bases. Trimming at V came to 8 bases and at J to 3 bases, leaving 9 bases not matched to a gene. CDR1 is WNHNN and CDR2 is SYGVQD in the germline V gene (reference sequence). CDR3 size: 14 residues. The chain's CDR3 is CASREGAQDTEAFF. The CDR3 DNA is TGCGCCAGCCGCGAGGGGGCCCAGGACACTGAAGCTTTCTTT.